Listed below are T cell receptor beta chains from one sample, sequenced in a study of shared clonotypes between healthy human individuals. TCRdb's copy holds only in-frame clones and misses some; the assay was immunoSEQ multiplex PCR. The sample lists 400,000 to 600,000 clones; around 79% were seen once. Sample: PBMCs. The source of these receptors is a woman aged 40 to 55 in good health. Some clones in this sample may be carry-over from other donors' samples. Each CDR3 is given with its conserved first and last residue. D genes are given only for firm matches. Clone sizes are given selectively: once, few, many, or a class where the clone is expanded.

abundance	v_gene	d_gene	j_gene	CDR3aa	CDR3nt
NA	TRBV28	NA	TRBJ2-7	CASSSPPWSSYEQYF	TGTGCCAGCAGTTCCCCTCCATGGAGCTCCTACGAGCAGTACTTC
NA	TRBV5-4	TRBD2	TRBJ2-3	CASSLPTGGVADTQYF	TGTGCCAGCAGCTTACCTACGGGAGGGGTGGCAGATACGCAGTATTTT
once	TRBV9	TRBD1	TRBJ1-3	CASSAQDRAGSGNTIYF	TGTGCCAGCAGCGCCCAGGACAGGGCAGGCTCTGGAAACACCATATATTTT
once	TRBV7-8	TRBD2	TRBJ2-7	CASSLATGGREGQYF	TGTGCCAGCAGCTTAGCGACTGGCGGGAGAGAGGGGCAGTACTTC
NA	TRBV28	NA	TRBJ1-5	CASSPLGGYSNQPQHF	TGTGCCAGCAGCCCCCTGGGGGGCTATAGCAATCAGCCCCAGCATTTT
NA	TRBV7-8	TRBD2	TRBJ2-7	CASSLRLAGGPKQYF	TGTGCCAGCAGCTTAAGACTAGCGGGAGGGCCGAAGCAGTACTTC
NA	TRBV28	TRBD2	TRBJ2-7	CASSNLAGGPYEQYF	TGTGCCAGCAGCAATCTAGCGGGAGGGCCCTACGAGCAGTACTTC
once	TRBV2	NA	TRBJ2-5	CASSAGGSLRETQYF	TGTGCCAGCAGTGCCGGTGGGAGCCTCAGAGAGACCCAGTACTTC
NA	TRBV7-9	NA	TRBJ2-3	CASSLVSGAYTDTQYF	TGTGCCAGCAGCTTAGTTTCGGGGGCGTACACAGATACGCAGTATTTT
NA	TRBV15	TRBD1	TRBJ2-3	CATSRRQGGDTQYF	TGTGCCACCAGCAGACGACAGGGGGGAGATACGCAGTATTTT
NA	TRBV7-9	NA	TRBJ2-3	CASSPVGSRAGDTQYF	TGTGCCAGCAGCCCCGTTGGTAGTCGCGCGGGAGATACGCAGTATTTT
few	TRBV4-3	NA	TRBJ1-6	CASSQDGFNSPLHF	TGCGCCAGCAGCCAAGATGGCTTCAATTCACCCCTCCACTTT
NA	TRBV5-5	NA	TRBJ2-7	CASSLNQREQYF	TGTGCCAGCAGCTTGAATCAACGGGAGCAGTACTTC
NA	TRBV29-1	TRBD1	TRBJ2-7	CSVEQGAGEQYF	TGCAGCGTTGAACAGGGGGCGGGCGAGCAGTACTTC
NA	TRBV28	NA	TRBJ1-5	CASSSAGAGNYQPQHF	TGTGCCAGCAGTTCTGCTGGGGCAGGGAATTATCAGCCCCAGCATTTT
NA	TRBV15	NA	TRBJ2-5	CATSGSGQSQETQYF	TGTGCCACCAGCGGATCCGGACAGTCCCAAGAGACCCAGTACTTC
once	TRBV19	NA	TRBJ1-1	CASSISVTGVTEAFF	TGTGCCAGTAGTATCTCCGTGACGGGAGTCACTGAAGCTTTCTTT
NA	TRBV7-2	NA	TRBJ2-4	CASSLAGLPVQYF	TGTGCCAGCAGCTTAGCCGGCTTGCCGGTTCAGTACTTC
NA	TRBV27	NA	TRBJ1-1	CASSLAGAFLAEAFF	TGTGCCAGCAGTTTGGCAGGGGCCTTTTTAGCTGAAGCTTTCTTT
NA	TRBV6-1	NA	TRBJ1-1	CASTAVSGRTEAFF	TGTGCCAGCACCGCCGTCTCAGGGAGGACTGAAGCTTTCTTT
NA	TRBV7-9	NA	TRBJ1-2	CASSQVGVHGYTF	TGTGCCAGCAGCCAGGTCGGGGTTCATGGCTACACCTTC
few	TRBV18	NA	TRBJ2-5	CASSPNFGRRETQYF	TGTGCCAGCTCACCAAACTTTGGTAGGAGAGAGACCCAGTACTTC
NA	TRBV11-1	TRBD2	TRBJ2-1	CASSVGLATYNEQFF	TGTGCCAGCAGCGTGGGACTAGCAACCTACAATGAGCAGTTCTTC
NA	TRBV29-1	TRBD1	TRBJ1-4	CSAIGTGGGKLFF	TGCAGCGCGATAGGGACAGGGGGCGGAAAACTGTTTTTT